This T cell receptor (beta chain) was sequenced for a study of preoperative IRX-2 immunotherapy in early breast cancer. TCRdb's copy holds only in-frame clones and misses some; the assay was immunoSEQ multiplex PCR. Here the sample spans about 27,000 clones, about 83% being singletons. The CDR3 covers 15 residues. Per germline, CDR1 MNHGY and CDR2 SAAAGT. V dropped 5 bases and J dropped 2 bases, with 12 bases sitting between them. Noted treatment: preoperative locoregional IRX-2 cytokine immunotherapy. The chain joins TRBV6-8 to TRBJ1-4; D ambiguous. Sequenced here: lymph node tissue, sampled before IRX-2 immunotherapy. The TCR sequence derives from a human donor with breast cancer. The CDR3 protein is CASSDVGGTNEKLFF. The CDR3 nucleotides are TGTGCCAGCAGTGATGTAGGTGGGACTAATGAAAAACTGTTTTTT.